This entry is about one TCR beta chain. In the study's own analysis: Reference gene primer amplification in the assay estimated nucleated cell counts. Data came from immunoSEQ multiplex PCR; TCRdb stores just in-frame clones and leaves some out. The V and J calls and clone size come from that table; D and trimming were worked out from the DNA. The repertoire has about 210,000 clones, 82% of them found once; the top ten carry roughly 5.5%. This record belongs to a study of blood T cell repertoires in COVID-19. Study-wide background: T cells, B-cell-depleted T cells, or PBMCs supplied cDNA or gDNA.

Germline assignment: CDR1 SGHRS and CDR2 YFSETQ. The CDR3 consists of 15 residues. The V and J ends lost 0 bases and 2 bases respectively, with 11 bases between them. Seattle cases were enrolled at active infection and followed longitudinally. Sample: peripheral blood. The TCR originated in a woman in her seventies with COVID-19, enrolled during active disease. The V and J genes are TRBV5-1 and TRBJ2-5, with a weak D call TRBD1 (5 bases). The CDR3 DNA follows: TGCGCCAGCAGCTTGGTAGCACAGGAGCAAGAGACCCAGTACTTC. It codes for CASSLVAQEQETQYF.